Below, 13 T cell receptor beta chains from the same sample are listed, as sequenced in a study of cytotoxic CD8 clonotypes in ibrutinib-treated CLL. Generated by immunoSEQ multiplex PCR, the TCRdb table keeps only in-frame clones and is missing some. Here the sample spans approximately 60,000 clones, roughly three fifths being singletons. The source was PBMCs, collected after 24 months of ibrutinib treatment. All receptors come from a human donor with chronic lymphocytic leukemia.

This clone has at least ten counts. CDR3 DNA: TGCGCCAGCAGCCAAGGTCCGCCAGGCCTTGTATCGGCTTTCTTT. Its translation is CASSQGPPGLVSAFF. The chain recombines TRBV4-1 with TRBJ1-1; D ambiguous. Germline V CDR1 and CDR2: MGHRA, YSYEKL. V was trimmed by 1 base and J by 11 bases, leaving 20 bases between them. The CDR3 loop spans 15 amino acids.

V usage is TRBV2 and J usage is TRBJ2-5; 7 positions match TRBD1. There are 15 residues in the CDR3. Germline V gene lookup returns CDR1 SNHLY and CDR2 FYNNEI. V lost 7 bases and J lost 7; bases outside the gene matches: 15. The CDR3, as DNA: TGTGCCAGCACCGGGCCGGGACAGCGGCCAGGGACCCAGTACTTC. It translates to CASTGPGQRPGTQYF.

The rearrangement uses TRBV7-9 and TRBJ2-2, with 14 nucleotides matching TRBD2. There are 17 residues in the CDR3. Germline CDR1 and CDR2: SEHNR and FQNEAQ (reference sequence). The V and J ends lost 5 bases and 7 bases, in that order; junction bases with no gene match: 9. CDR3 protein: CASSHPGLAGEVGELFF. Written as DNA, the CDR3 is TGTGCCAGCAGCCACCCGGGACTAGCGGGAGAAGTCGGGGAGCTGTTTTTT.

This clone was detected a few times. The CDR3 region has the DNA TGCGCCAGCAGTTCCCTGACAGGGGGGCGAGAGGAGCGTCAGCCCCAGCATTTT. The encoded protein is CASSSLTGGREERQPQHF. V gene TRBV4-1 combines with J gene TRBJ1-5, with 9 bases fitting TRBD1. The V and J ends lost 6 bases and 6 bases, in that order; junction bases with no gene match: 18. The CDR3 totals 18 residues. Germline CDR1 reads MGHRA; CDR2 reads YSYEKL.

V and J are TRBV11-1 and TRBJ2-2, with a weak D call TRBD2 (6 bases). Trimming stripped 5 bases from V and 0 bases from J, with 16 bases between. Germline assignment: CDR1 SGHAT and CDR2 FQDESV (reference sequence). The length of the CDR3 is 17 residues. CDR3 in amino acids: CASSLRGGTANTGELFF. The CDR3 region has the DNA TGTGCCAGCAGCCTTAGGGGCGGGACGGCGAACACCGGGGAGCTGTTTTTT.

This clone has more than one count but fewer than ten. This chain links TRBV7-8 with TRBJ2-5; D tentatively reads TRBD1 or TRBD2 (5 bases each). Germline V gene data show CDR1 as SGHVS and CDR2 as FQNEAQ. The CDR3 consists of 13 residues. V lost 5 bases and J 5 bases, leaving 12 bases between the germline ends. DNA for the CDR3: TGTGCCAGCAGCCTGACGGGGACGGAGACCCAGTACTTC. Translation gives CASSLTGTETQYF.

This chain joins TRBV7-9 and TRBJ2-5; D possibly corresponds to TRBD1 (5 bases). The CDR3 covers 14 residues. Looked up from germline, CDR1 is SEHNR and CDR2 is FQNEAQ (reference sequence). V lost 5 bases, J lost 5 bases, and 15 bases lay in between. In DNA, the CDR3 is TGTGCCAGCAGCACCACAGGTCCAGGGGAGACCCAGTACTTC. This gives the protein CASSTTGPGETQYF.

This chain links TRBV6-1 with TRBJ1-5; TRBD1 agrees at 7 bases. V shed 6 bases, J shed 6 bases, and the junction held 5 bases outside the gene matches. This CDR3 has 13 residues. Germline values: CDR1 MNHNS, CDR2 SASEGT. The CDR3 loop is CASSLTGVQPQHF. In nucleotides, the CDR3 is TGTGCCAGCAGCCTTACAGGGGTTCAGCCCCAGCATTTT.

V and J are TRBV5-1 and TRBJ2-1; a possible D gene is TRBD1 (6 bases). Germline V gene lookup returns CDR1 SGHRS and CDR2 YFSETQ. The CDR3 has 17 amino acids. Trimming removed 3 bases from V and 11 bases from J, with 27 bases in between. CDR3 sequence (DNA): TGCGCCAGCAGCTCAGGGACCAGAGGGTCAGGGGCAATGCAGCAGTTCTTC. Translation: CASSSGTRGSGAMQQFF. Filled out from reference TRBV5-1 and TRBJ2-1, the complete variable domain reads KAGVTQTPRYLIKTRGQQVTLSCSPISGHRSVSWYQQTPGQGLQFLFEYFSETQRNKGNFPGRFSGRQFSNSRSEMNVSTLELGDSALYLCASSSGTRGSGAMQQFFGPGTRLTVL.

This chain uses TRBV20-1 with TRBJ1-2; D is perhaps TRBD1 (6 bases). The CDR3 is 11 residues long. V gave up 3 bases and J gave up 6 bases, with 8 bases separating them. The germline CDR1 and CDR2 sequences are DFQATT and SNEGSKA (reference sequence). The CDR3 bases are TGCAGTGCTAGCAACAGGGATGGCTACACCTTC. It translates to CSASNRDGYTF.

V is TRBV7-2 and J is TRBJ1-3; 8 bases agree with TRBD1. V gave up 5 bases and J gave up 4 bases; unmatched junction bases: 4. CDR1 SGHTA and CDR2 FQGNSA come from the germline V gene. The CDR3 has 14 residues. Written as DNA, the CDR3 is TGTGCCAGCAGCCCCGACAGGGGCGGAAACACCATATATTTT. Translation gives CASSPDRGGNTIYF.

The CDR3: CASSQDGTGGRETQYF. CDR3 coding DNA: TGCGCCAGCAGCCAAGATGGGACAGGGGGCAGAGAGACCCAGTACTTC. This chain uses TRBV4-1 with TRBJ2-5; 12 positions match TRBD1. This CDR3 spans 16 amino acids. CDR1 MGHRA and CDR2 YSYEKL come from the germline V gene. V lost 0 bases and J lost 4; bases outside the gene matches: 3.

CDR3 protein: CASSRQGISNQPQHF. The CDR3 nucleotides are TGTGCCAGCAGCCGACAGGGAATTAGCAATCAGCCCCAGCATTTT. The V call is TRBV6-5, the J call TRBJ1-5, with 7 bases identical to TRBD1. V lost 6 bases and J lost 0; bases outside the gene matches: 5. Germline CDR1 MNHEY, CDR2 SVGAGI. The CDR3 sequence is 15 residues long.